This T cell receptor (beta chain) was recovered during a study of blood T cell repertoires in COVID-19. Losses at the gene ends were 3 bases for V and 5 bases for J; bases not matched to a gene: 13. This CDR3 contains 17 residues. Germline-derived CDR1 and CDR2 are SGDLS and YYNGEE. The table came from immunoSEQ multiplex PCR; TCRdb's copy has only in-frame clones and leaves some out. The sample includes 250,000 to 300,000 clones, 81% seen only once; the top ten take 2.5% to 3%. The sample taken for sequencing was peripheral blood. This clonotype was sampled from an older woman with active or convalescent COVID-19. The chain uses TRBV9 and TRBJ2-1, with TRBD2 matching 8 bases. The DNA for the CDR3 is TGTGCCAGCAGCGGTAGCGGGACGGCCGTCGTGAACAATGAGCAGTTCTTC. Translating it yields CASSGSGTAVVNNEQFF.